This TCR beta chain comes out of a study of shared clonotypes between healthy human individuals. Study outcomes and limitations: The study's rarefaction showed incomplete sorted-subset sequencing despite large depth. It was observed that 5% to 6% of naive CD4 clonotypes were shared across several donors. The authors sampled blood alone, and tissue repertoires likely differ.

For this clone: Antigen: not known. Other nucleotide sequences from this sample produce the same CDR3.

Repertoires were generated with immunoSEQ multiplex PCR, while TCRdb's copy carries only in-frame clones and drops some. Here the sample spans over 850,000 clones, 75% to 80% being singletons. This CDR3 spans 13 amino acids. V was trimmed by 1 base and J by 4 bases, leaving 9 bases between them. CDR1 is SGHRS, CDR2 YFSETQ, per germline. There were no recent acute infections or vaccinations among the donors, who were healthy HIV-negative adults. The origin of this receptor is a man between 18 and 35 years old in good health. Some clones in this sample may be carry-over from other donors' samples. V gene TRBV5-1 combines with J gene TRBJ2-7, with TRBD2 as a possible D gene (6 bases). The sequenced sample consisted of memory CD4+ T cells from PBMCs. Regarding subset: CD45RA-negative fraction. The CDR3 DNA follows: TGCGCCAGCAGCTTGATTGGGGGGTACGAGCAGTACTTC. Encoded protein: CASSLIGGYEQYF.